Below are 20 T cell receptor beta chains sequenced from a single sample in a study of shared clonotypes between healthy human individuals. The table came from immunoSEQ multiplex PCR; TCRdb's copy has only in-frame clones and leaves some out. The sample includes some 2,000,000 clones, roughly 94% of them seen just once. CD45RO-negative, CCR7-positively selected cells formed the naive CD8 fraction, excluding terminally differentiated effector memory CD45RA+ cells. The sample taken for sequencing was naive CD8+ T cells sorted from blood. Every receptor here comes from a man aged 18 to 35 in good health.

The chain is built from TRBV11-3 and TRBJ2-1, with D tentatively TRBD1 or TRBD2 (5 bases each). The ends were cut back, 5 bases at V and 0 bases at J, with 17 bases in the middle. CDR3 length: 17 amino acids. Germline CDR1 and CDR2: SGHNT and YENEEA. CDR3 sequence: CASSPRSGDLSYNEQFF. CDR3 sequence (DNA): TGTGCCAGCAGCCCAAGATCCGGGGACCTCTCCTACAATGAGCAGTTCTTC.

This chain's CDR3 is CASGDGSSYEQYF. CDR3 in DNA: TGTGCCAGTGGGGATGGAAGCTCCTACGAGCAGTACTTC. The rearrangement uses TRBV19 and TRBJ2-7, with D unresolved. V was cut by 8 bases and J by 0 bases, with 11 bases left in between. The V gene's germline CDR1 is LNHDA and CDR2 SQIVND (reference sequence). This CDR3 has 13 residues.

This chain connects TRBV27 to TRBJ2-3; TRBD1 agrees at 7 bases. The trim removed 4 bases at V and 5 bases at J, leaving 6 bases unmatched. This CDR3 spans 14 amino acids. The V gene's germline CDR1 is MNHEY and CDR2 SMNVEV (reference sequence). CDR3 sequence (DNA): TGTGCCAGCAGTTCAGATACAGGGGTAGATACGCAGTATTTT. Protein: CASSSDTGVDTQYF.

This rearrangement joins TRBV11-3 to TRBJ2-1; D may be TRBD1 (6 bases). CDR3 length: 13 amino acids. Germline V lookup: CDR1 SGHNT, CDR2 YENEEA. Trimming took off 6 bases at V and 4 bases at J, with 10 bases between the two ends. In DNA form, the CDR3 reads TGTGCCAGCAGTTTTACAGGGTACAATGAGCAGTTCTTC. Translating it yields CASSFTGYNEQFF.

V is TRBV2 and J is TRBJ2-2; D assignment may be TRBD1 or TRBD2 (5 bases each). This CDR3 is built from 14 residues. The germline gives CDR1 SNHLY, CDR2 FYNNEI. Trimming left V 4 bases short and J 5 bases short, with 11 bases between. CDR3 DNA sequence: TGTGCCAGCAGTGGACTTGGGGGAACCGGGGAGCTGTTTTTT. It specifies CASSGLGGTGELFF.

This clone was recorded once. The chain carries TRBV6-1 and TRBJ2-7; 8 bases match TRBD2. Losses at the gene ends were 6 bases for V and 2 bases for J; bases not matched to a gene: 3. The CDR3 sequence is 13 residues long. Germline V gene data show CDR1 as MNHNS and CDR2 as SASEGT. The CDR3 bases are TGTGCCAGCAGCAAGCGGGAGACCTACGAGCAGTACTTC. It is translated as CASSKRETYEQYF.

The chain uses TRBV13 and TRBJ2-7; D is unclear. There are 12 residues in the CDR3. Per germline, CDR1 PRHDT and CDR2 FYEKMQ (reference sequence). Trimming stripped 5 bases from V and 3 bases from J, with 8 bases between. The CDR3 DNA sequence: TGTGCCAGCAGCCAACAGAGCTACGAGCAGTACTTC. It is translated as CASSQQSYEQYF.

The chain joins TRBV2 to TRBJ2-1; 7 bases line up with TRBD1. The CDR3 totals 17 residues. From germline, CDR1 is SNHLY and CDR2 FYNNEI. V was clipped by 5 bases and J by 1 base; unmatched bases: 11. As DNA, the CDR3 is TGTGCCAGCAGTAGCACGAGACAGGGCCGATCCTACAATGAGCAGTTCTTC. Translating it yields CASSSTRQGRSYNEQFF.

The chain has TRBV18 and TRBJ2-3; D may be TRBD1 (5 bases). V gave up 0 bases and J gave up 5 bases, with 6 bases separating them. Germline V CDR1 and CDR2: KGHSH, LQKENI. This CDR3 has 13 amino acids. CDR3 amino acids: CASSPPRVDTQYF. DNA of the CDR3: TGTGCCAGCTCACCACCCAGGGTAGATACGCAGTATTTT.

The chain combines TRBV7-9 with TRBJ1-2; D is ambiguous. The germline V gene has CDR1 SEHNR and CDR2 FQNEAQ (reference sequence). The CDR3 is 15 residues long. Trimming cost V 1 base and J 3 bases, with 12 bases left between them. The CDR3 bases are TGTGCCAGCAGCTTAGATTTTTGGGAGGACTATGGCTACACCTTC. Translation gives CASSLDFWEDYGYTF.

V gene TRBV6-6 combines with J gene TRBJ1-3, with TRBD1 identical over 8 bases. With 4 bases clipped from V and 1 base from J, the junction kept 0 bases outside the gene matches. The CDR3 is 14 residues long. Germline CDR1 and CDR2: MNHNY and SVGAGI (reference sequence). The CDR3 sequence is CASSWTGSGNTIYF. The CDR3 nucleotides are TGTGCCAGCAGTTGGACAGGGTCTGGAAACACCATATATTTT.

This chain links TRBV5-4 with TRBJ2-7; D gene uncertain. CDR1 and CDR2 from the germline V gene are SGHNT and YYREEE (reference sequence). V lost 4 bases, J lost 3 bases, and 11 bases lay in between. The CDR3 spans 13 residues. The CDR3 protein is CASSTALDYEQYF. CDR3 sequence (DNA): TGTGCCAGCAGCACCGCCCTAGACTACGAGCAGTACTTC.

This clone has only one observation. DNA of the CDR3: TGTGCCTGGAGTCACGGCGGGGAGCTGTTTTTT. Residues: CAWSHGGELFF. The rearrangement joins TRBV30 to TRBJ2-2; D is undetermined. CDR1 is GTSNPN and CDR2 is SVGIG in the germline V gene (reference sequence). This CDR3 is built from 11 residues. Trimming cost V 2 bases and J 7 bases, with 5 bases left between them.

Regarding this clone: Compared with germline, one end of the junction differs, possibly owing to a read error. This chain uses TRBV6-5 with TRBJ2-7; 7 nucleotides line up with TRBD1. The germline V gene encodes CDR1 MNHEY and CDR2 SVGAGI. The CDR3 is 13 amino acids. DNA of the CDR3: TGTGTCAGCAGTACCGACAGGGAGAGGGGGCAGTACTTC. Translation gives CVSSTDRERGQYF.

The J gene is TRBJ2-7, the V gene TRBV5-1; perhaps TRBD1 as D (5 bases). This CDR3 spans 14 amino acids. Trimming cost V 5 bases and J 2 bases, with 14 bases left between them. The germline gives CDR1 SGHRS, CDR2 YFSETQ. The DNA of the CDR3 is TGCGCCAGCAGGTCCGACAGTTACCCCTACGAGCAGTACTTC. It codes for CASRSDSYPYEQYF.

Regarding this clone: It may be a read error: a sequence one base away is much more abundant. The chain links TRBV2 to TRBJ2-7; 11 positions match TRBD1. V gave up 7 bases and J gave up 3 bases; unmatched junction bases: 5. Looked up from germline, CDR1 is SNHLY and CDR2 is FYNNEI. The CDR3 is 14 amino acids. CDR3: CASNPGTGGYEQYF. CDR3 nucleotide sequence: TGTGCCAGCAACCCCGGGACAGGGGGCTACGAGCAGTACTTC.

The V and J genes are TRBV5-6 and TRBJ2-5, with D maybe TRBD1 (5 bases). This CDR3 has 13 residues. Per the germline V gene, CDR1 is SGHDT and CDR2 is YYEEEE. Deletions cut 3 bases from V and 5 bases from J, with 11 bases between. The chain's CDR3 is CASSSQGWETQYF. The CDR3 DNA sequence: TGTGCCAGCAGCTCCCAGGGCTGGGAGACCCAGTACTTC.

The V call is TRBV27, the J call TRBJ2-3; D unclear. With 5 bases removed from V and 1 base from J, the gap between germline ends came to 10 bases. The CDR3 totals 14 residues. Germline CDR1 is MNHEY and CDR2 is SMNVEV (reference sequence). Written as DNA, the CDR3 is TGTGCCAGCAGTACCCCGTGGGGCACAGATACGCAGTATTTT. Amino acids: CASSTPWGTDTQYF.

The chain links TRBV5-5 to TRBJ2-7; 9 bases map to TRBD2. Germline loops: CDR1 SGHKS, CDR2 YYEKEE (reference sequence). The CDR3 spans 15 residues. V shed 3 bases, J shed 0 bases, and the junction held 4 bases outside the gene matches. The CDR3 spells CASSSASGNSYEQYF. The CDR3 region has the DNA TGTGCCAGCAGCTCCGCTAGCGGGAACTCCTACGAGCAGTACTTC.

This chain links TRBV7-2 with TRBJ2-7; maybe TRBD2 (6 bases). The ends were cut back, 6 bases at V and 0 bases at J, with 9 bases in the middle. Germline V CDR1 and CDR2: SGHTA, FQGNSA. The CDR3 spans 13 residues. CDR3 sequence (DNA): TGTGCCAGCAGAGACGGGAGCTCCTACGAGCAGTACTTC. Amino acids: CASRDGSSYEQYF. Looking up the rest from reference TRBV7-2 and TRBJ2-7 gives the full variable domain: GAGVSQSPSNKVTEKGKDVELRCDPISGHTALYWYRQSLGQGLEFLIYFQGNSAPDKSGLPSDRFSAERTGGSVSTLTIQRTQQEDSAVYLCASRDGSSYEQYFGPGTRLTVT.